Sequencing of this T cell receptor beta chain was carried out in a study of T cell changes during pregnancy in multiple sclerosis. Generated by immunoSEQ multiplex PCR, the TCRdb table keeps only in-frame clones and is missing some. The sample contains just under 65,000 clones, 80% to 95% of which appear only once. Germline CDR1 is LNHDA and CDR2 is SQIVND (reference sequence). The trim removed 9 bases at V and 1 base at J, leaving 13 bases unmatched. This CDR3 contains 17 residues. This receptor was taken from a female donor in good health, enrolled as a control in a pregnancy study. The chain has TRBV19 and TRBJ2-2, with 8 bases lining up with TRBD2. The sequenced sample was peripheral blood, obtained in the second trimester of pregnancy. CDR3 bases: TGTGCCAGCCGAACCGGGCGGGGGGCGGTGAACACCGGGGAGCTGTTTTTT. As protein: CASRTGRGAVNTGELFF.